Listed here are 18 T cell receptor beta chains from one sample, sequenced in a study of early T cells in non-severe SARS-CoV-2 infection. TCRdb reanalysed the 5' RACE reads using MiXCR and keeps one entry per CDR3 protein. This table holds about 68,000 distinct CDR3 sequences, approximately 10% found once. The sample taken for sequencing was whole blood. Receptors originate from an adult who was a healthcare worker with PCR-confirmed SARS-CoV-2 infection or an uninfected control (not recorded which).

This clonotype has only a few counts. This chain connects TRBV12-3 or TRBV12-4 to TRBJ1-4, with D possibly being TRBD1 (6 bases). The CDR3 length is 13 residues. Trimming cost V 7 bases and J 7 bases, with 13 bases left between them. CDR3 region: CASNRGRSEKLFF. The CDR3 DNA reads TGTGCCAGCAATCGGGGGCGTTCTGAAAAACTGTTTTTT.

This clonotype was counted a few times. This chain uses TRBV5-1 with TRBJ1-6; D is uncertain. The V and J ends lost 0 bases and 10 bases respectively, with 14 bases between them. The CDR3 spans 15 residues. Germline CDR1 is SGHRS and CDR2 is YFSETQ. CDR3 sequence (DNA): TGCGCCAGCAGCTTGGACACGGAAGGTGCCTCACCCCTCCACTTT. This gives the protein CASSLDTEGASPLHF.

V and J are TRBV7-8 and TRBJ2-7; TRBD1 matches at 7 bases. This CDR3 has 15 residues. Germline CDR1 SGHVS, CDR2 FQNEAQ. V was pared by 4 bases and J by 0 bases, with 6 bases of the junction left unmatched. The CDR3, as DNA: TGTGCCAGCAGCTCCACCGGGACAGACTCCTACGAGCAGTACTTC. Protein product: CASSSTGTDSYEQYF.

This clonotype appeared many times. In DNA form, the CDR3 reads TGTGCCAGCAGTAGACTAGCGGGAGTGGAAAATGAGCAGTTCTTC. Amino acids: CASSRLAGVENEQFF. The chain combines TRBV6-5 with TRBJ2-1; TRBD2 aligns across 12 bases. In germline, CDR1 is MNHEY, CDR2 SVGAGI. The CDR3 sequence is 15 residues long. V trimming: 5 bases; J trimming: 7 bases; junction bases outside the gene matches: 6.

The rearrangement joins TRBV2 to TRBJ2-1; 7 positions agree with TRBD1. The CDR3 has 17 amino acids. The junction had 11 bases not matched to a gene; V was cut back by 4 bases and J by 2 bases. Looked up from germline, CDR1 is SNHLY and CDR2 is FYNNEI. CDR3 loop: CASSVSADRRTYNEQFF. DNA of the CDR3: TGTGCCAGCAGTGTCTCCGCGGACAGGCGAACCTACAATGAGCAGTTCTTC.

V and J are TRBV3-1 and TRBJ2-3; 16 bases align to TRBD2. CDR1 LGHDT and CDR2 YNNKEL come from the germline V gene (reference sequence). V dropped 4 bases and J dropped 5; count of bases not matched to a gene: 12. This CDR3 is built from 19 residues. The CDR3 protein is CASSRTPGLAGGPGDTQYF. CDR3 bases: TGTGCCAGCAGCCGCACTCCGGGACTAGCGGGAGGGCCCGGAGATACGCAGTATTTT.

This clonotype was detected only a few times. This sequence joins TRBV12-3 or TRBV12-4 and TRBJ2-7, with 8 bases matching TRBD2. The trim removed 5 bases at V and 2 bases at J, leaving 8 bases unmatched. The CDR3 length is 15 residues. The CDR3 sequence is CASSLYGTRAYEQYF. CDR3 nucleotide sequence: TGTGCCAGCAGTCTATACGGGACTAGGGCCTACGAGCAGTACTTC.

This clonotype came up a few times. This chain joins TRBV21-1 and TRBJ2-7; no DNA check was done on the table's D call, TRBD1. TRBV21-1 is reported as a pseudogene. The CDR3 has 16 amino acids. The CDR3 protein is CASSKGQGRTSYEQYF. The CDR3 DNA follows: TGTGCCAGCAGCAAAGGACAGGGTAGGACCTCCTACGAGCAGTACTTC.

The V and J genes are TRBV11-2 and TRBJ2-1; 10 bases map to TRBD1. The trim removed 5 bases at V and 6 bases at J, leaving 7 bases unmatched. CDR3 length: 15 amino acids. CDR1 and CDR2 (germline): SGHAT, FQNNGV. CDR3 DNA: TGTGCCAGCAGCCAGGACAGGGGGATAGGCAATGAGCAGTTCTTC. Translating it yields CASSQDRGIGNEQFF.

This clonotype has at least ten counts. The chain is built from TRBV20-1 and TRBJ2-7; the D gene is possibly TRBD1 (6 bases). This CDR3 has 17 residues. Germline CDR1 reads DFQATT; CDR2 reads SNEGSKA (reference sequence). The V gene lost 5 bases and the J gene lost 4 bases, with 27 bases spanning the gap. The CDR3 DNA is TGCAGTGCTCAGAAATCGACAGGCTCAGGAGCCTTGTACGAGCAGTACTTC. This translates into CSAQKSTGSGALYEQYF.

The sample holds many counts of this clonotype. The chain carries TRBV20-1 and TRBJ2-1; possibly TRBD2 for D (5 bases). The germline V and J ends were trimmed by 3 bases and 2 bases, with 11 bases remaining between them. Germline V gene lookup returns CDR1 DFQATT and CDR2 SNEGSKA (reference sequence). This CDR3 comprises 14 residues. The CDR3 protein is CSASPSGTYNEQFF. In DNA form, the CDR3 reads TGCAGTGCTAGTCCCAGCGGTACCTACAATGAGCAGTTCTTC.

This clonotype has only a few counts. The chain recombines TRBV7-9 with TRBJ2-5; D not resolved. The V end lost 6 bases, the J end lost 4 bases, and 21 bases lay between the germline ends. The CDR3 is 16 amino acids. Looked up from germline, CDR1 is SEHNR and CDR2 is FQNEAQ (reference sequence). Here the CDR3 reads CASRTWGGVEGETQYF. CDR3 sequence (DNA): TGTGCCAGCAGAACGTGGGGTGGGGTCGAAGGAGAGACCCAGTACTTC.

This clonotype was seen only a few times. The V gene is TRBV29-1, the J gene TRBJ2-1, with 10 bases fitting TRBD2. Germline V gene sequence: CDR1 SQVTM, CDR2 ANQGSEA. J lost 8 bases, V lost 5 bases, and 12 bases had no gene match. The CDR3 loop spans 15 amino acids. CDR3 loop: CSVRGGIAGGDEQFF. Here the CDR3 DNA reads TGCAGCGTTCGAGGCGGAATAGCGGGAGGAGATGAGCAGTTCTTC.

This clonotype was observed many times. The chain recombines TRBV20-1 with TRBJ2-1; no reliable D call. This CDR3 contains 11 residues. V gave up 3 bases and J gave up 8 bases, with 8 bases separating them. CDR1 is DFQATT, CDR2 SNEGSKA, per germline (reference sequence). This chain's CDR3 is CSASSGHEQFF. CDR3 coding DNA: TGCAGTGCTAGTTCAGGTCATGAGCAGTTCTTC.

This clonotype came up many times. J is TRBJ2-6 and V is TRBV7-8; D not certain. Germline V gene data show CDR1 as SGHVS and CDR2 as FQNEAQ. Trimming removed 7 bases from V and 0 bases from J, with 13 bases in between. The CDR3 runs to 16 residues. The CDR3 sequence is CASTPYTGSGANVLTF. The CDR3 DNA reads TGTGCCAGCACGCCCTACACGGGCTCTGGGGCCAACGTCCTGACTTTC.

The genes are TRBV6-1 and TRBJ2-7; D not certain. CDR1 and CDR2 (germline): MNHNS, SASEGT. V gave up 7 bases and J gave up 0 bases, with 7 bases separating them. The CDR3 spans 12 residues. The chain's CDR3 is CASKTSSYEQYF. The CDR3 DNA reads TGTGCCAGCAAAACTTCCTCCTACGAGCAGTACTTC.

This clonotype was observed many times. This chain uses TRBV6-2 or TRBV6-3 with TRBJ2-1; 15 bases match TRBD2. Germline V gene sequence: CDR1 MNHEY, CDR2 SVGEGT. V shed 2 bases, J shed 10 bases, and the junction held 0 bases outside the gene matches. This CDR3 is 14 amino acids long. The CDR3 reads CASSYGTSGREQFF. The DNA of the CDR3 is TGTGCCAGCAGTTACGGGACTAGCGGGAGGGAGCAGTTCTTC.

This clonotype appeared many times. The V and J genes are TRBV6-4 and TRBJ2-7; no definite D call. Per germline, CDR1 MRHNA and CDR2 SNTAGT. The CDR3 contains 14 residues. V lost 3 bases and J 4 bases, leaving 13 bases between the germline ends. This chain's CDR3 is CASSDLHEAYEQYF. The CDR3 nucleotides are TGTGCCAGCAGTGATCTTCACGAAGCTTACGAGCAGTACTTC.